A single sample gave rise to the 21 T cell receptor beta chains below, sequenced in a study of PD-1 blockade in classical Hodgkin lymphoma. Measured with immunoSEQ multiplex PCR; TCRdb has only the in-frame clones, and not every one. This table holds fewer than 45,000 clones, just over 65% found once. Time point indicated: cycle 4 day 1 (C4D1), after 6 weeks of nivolumab. No patient escaped relapse after autologous stem cell transplantation, and brentuximab vedotin exposure varied. The sample was peripheral blood mononuclear cells (PBMCs), taken before the fourth cycle of nivolumab. The origin of the receptors is a human donor with classical Hodgkin lymphoma.

The rearrangement links TRBV28 to TRBJ2-3; 7 nucleotides agree with TRBD2. Germline-derived CDR1 and CDR2 are MDHEN and SYDVKM. After removal of 10 bases from V and 0 bases from J, the junction contained 10 bases not matched to a gene. This CDR3 is 15 amino acids long. The CDR3 nucleotides read TGTGCCATCAACTCGCGGACTAGGAGCACAGATACGCAGTATTTT. Amino acids: CAINSRTRSTDTQYF.

This clone came up many times. This chain links TRBV5-1 with TRBJ1-1, with D possibly matching TRBD1 (6 bases). With 3 bases removed from V and 5 bases from J, the gap between germline ends came to 8 bases. Looked up from germline, CDR1 is SGHRS and CDR2 is YFSETQ. The CDR3 totals 12 residues. In DNA form, the CDR3 reads TGCGCCAGCAGCTCCAGGGGTACTGAAGCTTTCTTT. Its protein is CASSSRGTEAFF. The full variable domain, completed using reference TRBV5-1 and TRBJ1-1, is KAGVTQTPRYLIKTRGQQVTLSCSPISGHRSVSWYQQTPGQGLQFLFEYFSETQRNKGNFPGRFSGRQFSNSRSEMNVSTLELGDSALYLCASSSRGTEAFFGQGTRLTVV.

V usage is TRBV2 and J usage is TRBJ1-2, with D maybe TRBD1 (5 bases). This CDR3 is 14 amino acids long. Germline V lookup: CDR1 SNHLY, CDR2 FYNNEI. V dropped 2 bases and J dropped 4 bases, with 11 bases sitting between them. The CDR3 bases are TGTGCCAGCAGTGAACGGGGCGGCGGCTATGGCTACACCTTC. Protein: CASSERGGGYGYTF.

The chain uses TRBV5-1 and TRBJ1-1; D perhaps matches TRBD1 (5 bases). Deletions cut 7 bases from V and 3 bases from J, with 16 bases between. The CDR3 consists of 14 residues. Germline loops: CDR1 SGHRS, CDR2 YFSETQ. The CDR3 DNA is TGCGCCAGCTGTCAGGCCGTGGGGGACACTGAAGCTTTCTTT. As protein: CASCQAVGDTEAFF. Based on the CDR3 plus reference TRBV5-1 and TRBJ1-1, the full variable domain is KAGVTQTPRYLIKTRGQQVTLSCSPISGHRSVSWYQQTPGQGLQFLFEYFSETQRNKGNFPGRFSGRQFSNSRSEMNVSTLELGDSALYLCASCQAVGDTEAFFGQGTRLTVV.

The chain uses TRBV6-1 and TRBJ1-2; a possible D gene is TRBD1 (6 bases). V lost 3 bases and J lost 4, with 12 bases in between. The CDR3 has 14 residues. Looked up from germline, CDR1 is MNHNS and CDR2 is SASEGT. This chain's CDR3 is CASSEGQGPYGYTF. CDR3 sequence (DNA): TGTGCCAGCAGTGAGGGGCAGGGGCCCTATGGCTACACCTTC.

The chain employs TRBV7-9 and TRBJ2-6; a possible D gene is TRBD1 (5 bases). Germline loops: CDR1 SEHNR, CDR2 FQNEAQ (reference sequence). CDR3 size: 15 residues. V lost 7 bases to trimming and J lost 2 bases, with 12 bases between them. CDR3 sequence reads: CASIRLGPGANVLTF. As DNA, the CDR3 is TGTGCCAGCATCCGGTTGGGGCCTGGGGCCAACGTCCTGACTTTC.

The V gene is TRBV4-3, the J gene TRBJ2-2, with unresolved D. Trimming cost V 4 bases and J 7 bases, with 16 bases left between them. CDR3 length: 15 amino acids. Germline CDR1 reads LGHNA; CDR2 reads YSLEER. The CDR3 DNA is TGCGCCAGCAGCCCCACTCCCTCGCCGGGCGGGGAGCTGTTTTTT. This encodes CASSPTPSPGGELFF.

The rearrangement uses TRBV7-2 and TRBJ1-5, with 7 nucleotides matching TRBD1. Germline CDR1 SGHTA, CDR2 FQGNSA. After removal of 2 bases from V and 3 bases from J, the junction contained 4 bases not matched to a gene. The CDR3 loop spans 15 amino acids. Here the CDR3 reads CASSLNRGNNQPQHF. CDR3 in DNA: TGTGCCAGCAGCTTAAACAGGGGAAACAATCAGCCCCAGCATTTT.

Details on this clone: Mismatch with germline at one junction end may stem from a read error. V is TRBV6-5 and J is TRBJ1-2, with D hard to call. CDR3 length: 13 amino acids. Looked up from germline, CDR1 is MNHEY and CDR2 is SVGAGI. As DNA, the CDR3 is TGTGCCAGCAGTTACTCCTTCCTCACCTCACGATTCTTC. Translated: CASSYSFLTSRFF.

As DNA, the CDR3 is TGCAGCGTTGAAACGGCAGGTGCTAACTATGGCTACACCTTC. Protein sequence: CSVETAGANYGYTF. The chain combines TRBV29-1 with TRBJ1-2, with no clear D. The V end lost 2 bases, the J end lost 0 bases, and 10 bases lay between the germline ends. This CDR3 has 14 residues. From germline, CDR1 is SQVTM and CDR2 ANQGSEA.

This chain joins TRBV19 and TRBJ2-5, with D tentatively TRBD1 (6 bases). In germline, CDR1 is LNHDA, CDR2 SQIVND (reference sequence). This CDR3 region has 16 residues. Trimming removed 8 bases at V and 4 bases at J, with 23 bases between. The CDR3 spells CASGLGTSDSSETQYF. As DNA, the CDR3 is TGTGCCAGTGGATTGGGGACAAGTGACTCCTCAGAGACCCAGTACTTC.

This clone was seen more than once but under ten times. The rearrangement links TRBV6-6 to TRBJ1-5; a possible D gene is TRBD1 (6 bases). Trimming took 4 bases from V and 5 from J, leaving 9 bases between them. This CDR3 has 13 residues. The germline V gene has CDR1 MNHNY and CDR2 SVGAGI (reference sequence). Here the CDR3 reads CASSSGQHQPQHF. CDR3 sequence (DNA): TGTGCCAGCAGTTCCGGACAGCATCAGCCCCAGCATTTT.

The genes are TRBV7-9 and TRBJ1-1; 7 bases line up with TRBD1. The CDR3 totals 16 residues. V shed 1 base and J 6 bases; nucleotides not matched to a gene: 11. Germline values: CDR1 SEHNR, CDR2 FQNEAQ (reference sequence). The DNA of the CDR3 is TGTGCCAGCAGCTTAGGAGGGACAGCGGCACGGGCTGAAGCTTTCTTT. It yields the protein CASSLGGTAARAEAFF.

This clone was counted a few times. The chain couples TRBV27 to TRBJ2-1; TRBD2 might be the D (5 bases). CDR1 and CDR2 (germline): MNHEY, SMNVEV (reference sequence). V gave up 10 bases and J gave up 4 bases, with 8 bases separating them. This CDR3 has 11 residues. CDR3 region: CATRGYNEQFF. The CDR3 DNA follows: TGTGCCACCCGAGGGTACAATGAGCAGTTCTTC.

This clone is categorized as medium-sized. This rearrangement joins TRBV7-2 to TRBJ2-3; 8 bases are a match to TRBD2. The V and J ends lost 1 base and 4 bases, in that order; junction bases with no gene match: 10. CDR3 size: 17 residues. Germline V lookup: CDR1 SGHTA, CDR2 FQGNSA. This CDR3 is CASSLVASGGGADTQYF. CDR3 nucleotides: TGTGCCAGCAGCTTAGTTGCCAGCGGGGGAGGGGCAGATACGCAGTATTTT.

This chain joins TRBV10-3 and TRBJ2-7; a weak D match, TRBD1 (6 bases). The CDR3 runs 14 residues. CDR1 and CDR2 from the germline V gene are ENHRY and SYGVKD. Between the trimmed V and J ends, which lost 3 bases and 3 bases, there was a span of 12 bases. This CDR3 is CAISDFQGSYEQYF. For the CDR3, the DNA is TGTGCCATCAGTGACTTTCAGGGGAGCTACGAGCAGTACTTC.

The J gene is TRBJ1-3, the V gene TRBV30; D gene ambiguous. There are 13 residues in the CDR3. V lost 0 bases and J lost 1, with 4 bases in between. Germline assignment: CDR1 GTSNPN and CDR2 SVGIG (reference sequence). The CDR3 nucleotides are TGTGCCTGGAGTGTGGGGTCTGGAAACACCATATATTTT. Translated: CAWSVGSGNTIYF.

The V gene is TRBV7-7, the J gene TRBJ2-3; D assignment may be TRBD1 or TRBD2 (5 bases each). Trimming cost V 4 bases and J 0 bases, with 8 bases left between them. The V gene's germline CDR1 is SSHAT and CDR2 FNYEAQ (reference sequence). The CDR3 extends over 14 amino acids. CDR3 nucleotides: TGTGCCAGCAGCTCCCGGGACAGCACAGATACGCAGTATTTT. Protein: CASSSRDSTDTQYF.

This chain links TRBV30 with TRBJ2-7; D is unclear. The V gene lost 3 bases and the J gene lost 5 bases, with 8 bases spanning the gap. The germline CDR1 and CDR2 sequences are GTSNPN and SVGIG (reference sequence). The length of the CDR3 is 11 residues. CDR3 sequence: CAWSTLDEQYF. CDR3 DNA: TGTGCCTGGAGCACTCTAGACGAGCAGTACTTC.

The chain recombines TRBV6-1 with TRBJ2-1; D is possibly TRBD1 (5 bases). Germline CDR1 is MNHNS and CDR2 is SASEGT. This CDR3 has 15 amino acids. V was trimmed by 3 bases and J by 1 base, leaving 10 bases between them. CDR3 sequence reads: CASSEAAGSYNEQFF. In DNA, the CDR3 is TGTGCCAGCAGTGAGGCGGCAGGGTCCTACAATGAGCAGTTCTTC.

This clone came up a few times. The chain combines TRBV25-1 with TRBJ2-5, with D perhaps TRBD2 (7 bases). This CDR3 comprises 14 residues. Per germline, CDR1 MGHDK and CDR2 SYGVNS. Trimming stripped 6 bases from V and 4 bases from J, with 15 bases between. This CDR3 reads CASSLGGRGETQYF. The CDR3 DNA sequence: TGTGCCAGCAGCTTGGGGGGGCGGGGAGAGACCCAGTACTTC.